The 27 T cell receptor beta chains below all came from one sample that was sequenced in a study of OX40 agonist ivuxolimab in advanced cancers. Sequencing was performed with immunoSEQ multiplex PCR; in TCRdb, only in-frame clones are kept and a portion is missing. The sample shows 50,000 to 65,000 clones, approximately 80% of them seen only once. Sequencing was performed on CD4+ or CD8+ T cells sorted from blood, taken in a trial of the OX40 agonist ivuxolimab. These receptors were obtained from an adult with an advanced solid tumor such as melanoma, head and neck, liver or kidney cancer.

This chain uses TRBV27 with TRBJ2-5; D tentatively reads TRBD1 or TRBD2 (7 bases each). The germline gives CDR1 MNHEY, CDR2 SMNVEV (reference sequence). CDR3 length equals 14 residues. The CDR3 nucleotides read TGTGTTTCGCAGGGGGGGGCGCTAGGGGAGACCCAGTACTTC. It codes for CVSQGGALGETQYF.

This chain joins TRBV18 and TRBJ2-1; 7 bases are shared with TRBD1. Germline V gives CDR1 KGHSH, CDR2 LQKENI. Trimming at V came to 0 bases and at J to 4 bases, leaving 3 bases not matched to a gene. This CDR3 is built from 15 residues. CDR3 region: CASSPPPTGYNEQFF. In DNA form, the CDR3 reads TGTGCCAGCTCACCACCTCCGACAGGGTACAATGAGCAGTTCTTC.

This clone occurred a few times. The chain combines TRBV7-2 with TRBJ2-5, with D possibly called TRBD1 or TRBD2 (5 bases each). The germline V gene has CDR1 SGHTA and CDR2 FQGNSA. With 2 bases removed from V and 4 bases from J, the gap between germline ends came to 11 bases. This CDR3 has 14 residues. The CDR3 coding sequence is TGTGCCAGCAGCTTAATGAGGGGTCGAGAGACCCAGTACTTC. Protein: CASSLMRGRETQYF.

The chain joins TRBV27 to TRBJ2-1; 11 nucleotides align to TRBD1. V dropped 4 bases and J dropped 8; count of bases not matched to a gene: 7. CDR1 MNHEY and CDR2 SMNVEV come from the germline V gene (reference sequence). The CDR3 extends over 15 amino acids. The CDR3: CASSSPDRGQYEQFF. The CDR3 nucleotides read TGTGCCAGCAGTTCCCCGGACAGGGGGCAATATGAGCAGTTCTTC.

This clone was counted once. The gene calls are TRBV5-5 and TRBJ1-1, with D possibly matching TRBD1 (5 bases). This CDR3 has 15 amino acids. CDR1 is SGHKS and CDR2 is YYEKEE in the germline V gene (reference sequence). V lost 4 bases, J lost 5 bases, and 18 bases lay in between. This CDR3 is CASSIPGTVGTEAFF. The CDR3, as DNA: TGTGCCAGCAGCATACCCGGGACGGTTGGAACTGAAGCTTTCTTT.

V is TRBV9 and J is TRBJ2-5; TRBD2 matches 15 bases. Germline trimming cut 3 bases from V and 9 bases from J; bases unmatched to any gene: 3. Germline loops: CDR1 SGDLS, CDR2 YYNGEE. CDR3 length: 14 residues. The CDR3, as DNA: TGTGCCAGCAGCGGGACTAGCGGGGGGGCACCCCAGTACTTC. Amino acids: CASSGTSGGAPQYF.

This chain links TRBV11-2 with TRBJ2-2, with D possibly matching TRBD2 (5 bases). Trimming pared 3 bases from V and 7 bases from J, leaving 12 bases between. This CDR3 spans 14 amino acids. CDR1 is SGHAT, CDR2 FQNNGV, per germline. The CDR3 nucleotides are TGTGCCAGCAGCTTGCTCCTAGCTGGCGGGGAGCTGTTTTTT. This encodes CASSLLLAGGELFF.

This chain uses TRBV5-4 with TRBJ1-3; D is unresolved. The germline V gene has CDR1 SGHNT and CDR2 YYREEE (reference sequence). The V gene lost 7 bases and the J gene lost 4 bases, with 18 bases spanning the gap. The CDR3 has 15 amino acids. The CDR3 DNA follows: TGTGCCAGCTCCTTCGGCCCAGTTGCGGGAAACACCATATATTTT. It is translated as CASSFGPVAGNTIYF. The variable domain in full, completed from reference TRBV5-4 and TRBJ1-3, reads ETGVTQSPTHLIKTRGQQVTLRCSSQSGHNTVSWYQQALGQGPQFIFQYYREEENGRGNFPPRFSGLQFPNYSSELNVNALELDDSALYLCASSFGPVAGNTIYFGEGSWLTVV.

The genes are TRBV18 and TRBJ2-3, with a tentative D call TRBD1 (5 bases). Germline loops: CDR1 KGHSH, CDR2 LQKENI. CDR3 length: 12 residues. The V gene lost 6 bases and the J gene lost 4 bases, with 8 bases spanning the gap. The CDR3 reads CASSDSSDTQYF. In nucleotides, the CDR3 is TGTGCCAGCTCTGACAGTTCAGATACGCAGTATTTT.

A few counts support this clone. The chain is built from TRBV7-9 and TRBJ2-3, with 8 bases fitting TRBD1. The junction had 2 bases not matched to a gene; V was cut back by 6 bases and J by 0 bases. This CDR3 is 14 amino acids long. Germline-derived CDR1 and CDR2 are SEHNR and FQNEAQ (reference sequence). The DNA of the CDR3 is TGTGCCAGCAGTTACAGGGGGAGCACAGATACGCAGTATTTT. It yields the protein CASSYRGSTDTQYF. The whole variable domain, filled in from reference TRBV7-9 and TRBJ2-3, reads DTGVSQNPRHKITKRGQNVTFRCDPISEHNRLYWYRQTLGQGPEFLTYFQNEAQLEKSRLLSDRFSAERPKGSFSTLEIQRTEQGDSAMYLCASSYRGSTDTQYFGPGTRLTVL.

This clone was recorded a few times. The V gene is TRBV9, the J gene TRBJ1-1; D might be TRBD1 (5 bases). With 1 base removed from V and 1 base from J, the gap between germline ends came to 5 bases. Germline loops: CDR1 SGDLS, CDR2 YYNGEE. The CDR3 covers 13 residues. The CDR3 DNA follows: TGTGCCAGCAGCGTACAGGGGAACACTGAAGCTTTCTTT. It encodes CASSVQGNTEAFF. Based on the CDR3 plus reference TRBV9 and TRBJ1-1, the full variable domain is DSGVTQTPKHLITATGQRVTLRCSPRSGDLSVYWYQQSLDQGLQFLIQYYNGEERAKGNILERFSAQQFPDLHSELNLSSLELGDSALYFCASSVQGNTEAFFGQGTRLTVV.

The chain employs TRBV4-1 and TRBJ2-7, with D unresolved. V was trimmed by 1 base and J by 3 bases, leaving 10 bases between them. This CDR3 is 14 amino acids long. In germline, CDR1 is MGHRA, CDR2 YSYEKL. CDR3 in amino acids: CASSQGQQYYEQYF. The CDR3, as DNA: TGCGCCAGCAGCCAAGGACAACAATACTACGAGCAGTACTTC.

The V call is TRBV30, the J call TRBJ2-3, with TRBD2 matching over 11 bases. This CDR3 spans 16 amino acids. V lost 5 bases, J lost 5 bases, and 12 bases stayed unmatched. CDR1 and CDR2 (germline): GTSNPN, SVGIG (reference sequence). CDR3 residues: CAWGPQNSGREDTQYF. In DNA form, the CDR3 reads TGTGCCTGGGGGCCCCAAAATAGCGGGAGGGAAGATACGCAGTATTTT.

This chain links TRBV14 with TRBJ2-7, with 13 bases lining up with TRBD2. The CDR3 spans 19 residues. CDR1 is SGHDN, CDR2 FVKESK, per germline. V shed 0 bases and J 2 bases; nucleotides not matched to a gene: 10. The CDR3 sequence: CASSQEEGFTSGRAYEQYF. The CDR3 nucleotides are TGTGCCAGCAGCCAAGAAGAGGGGTTCACTAGCGGGAGGGCCTACGAGCAGTACTTC. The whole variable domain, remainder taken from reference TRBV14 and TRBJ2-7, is EAGVTQFPSHSVIEKGQTVTLRCDPISGHDNLYWYRRVMGKEIKFLLHFVKESKQDESGMPNNRFLAERTGGTYSTLKVQPAELEDSGVYFCASSQEEGFTSGRAYEQYFGPGTRLTVT.

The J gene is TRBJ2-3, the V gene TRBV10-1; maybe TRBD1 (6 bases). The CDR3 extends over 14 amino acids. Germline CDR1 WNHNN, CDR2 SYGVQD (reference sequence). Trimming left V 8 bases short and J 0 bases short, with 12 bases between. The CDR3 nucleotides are TGCGCCAGCTCTACAGGGTCTAGCACAGATACGCAGTATTTT. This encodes CASSTGSSTDTQYF.

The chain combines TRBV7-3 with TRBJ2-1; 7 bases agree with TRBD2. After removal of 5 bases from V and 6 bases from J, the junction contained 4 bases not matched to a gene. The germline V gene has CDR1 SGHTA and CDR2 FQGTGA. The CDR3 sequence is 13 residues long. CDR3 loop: CASSTTGGNEQFF. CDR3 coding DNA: TGTGCCAGCAGCACTACGGGGGGCAATGAGCAGTTCTTC. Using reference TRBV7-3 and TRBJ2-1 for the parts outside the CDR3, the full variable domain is GAGVSQTPSNKVTEKGKYVELRCDPISGHTALYWYRQSLGQGPEFLIYFQGTGAADDSGLPNDRFFAVRPEGSVSTLKIQRTERGDSAVYLCASSTTGGNEQFFGPGTRLTVL.

CDR3 DNA: TGTGCCAGCAGATCAAACGGGCAAGAGACCCAGTACTTC. This codes for CASRSNGQETQYF. The J gene is TRBJ2-5, the V gene TRBV2; D unresolved. CDR3 length: 13 residues. CDR1 SNHLY and CDR2 FYNNEI come from the germline V gene. V was clipped by 6 bases and J by 2 bases, with 10 bases between them.

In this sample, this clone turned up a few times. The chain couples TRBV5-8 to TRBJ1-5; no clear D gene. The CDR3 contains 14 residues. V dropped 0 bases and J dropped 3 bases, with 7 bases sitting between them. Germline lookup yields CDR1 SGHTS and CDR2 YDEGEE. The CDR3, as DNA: TGTGCCAGCAGCTTGGATGGGTCCAATCAGCCCCAGCATTTT. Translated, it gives CASSLDGSNQPQHF.

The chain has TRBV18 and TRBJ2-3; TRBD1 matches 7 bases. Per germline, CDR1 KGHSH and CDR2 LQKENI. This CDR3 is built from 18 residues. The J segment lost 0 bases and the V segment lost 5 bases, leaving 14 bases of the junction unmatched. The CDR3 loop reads CASSVRAPGQSSTDTQYF. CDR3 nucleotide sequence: TGTGCCAGCTCAGTCCGCGCTCCGGGACAGTCTAGCACAGATACGCAGTATTTT.

CDR3 in DNA: TGTGCCAGCAGCCAAGATGTGGGGGTCTCTGGCTACACCTTC. This translates into CASSQDVGVSGYTF. The chain is built from TRBV14 and TRBJ1-2, with D tentatively TRBD1 (5 bases). V lost 0 bases and J lost 7, with 12 bases in between. This CDR3 comprises 14 residues. CDR1 is SGHDN, CDR2 FVKESK, per germline. Drawing the rest from reference TRBV14 and TRBJ1-2, the complete variable domain is EAGVTQFPSHSVIEKGQTVTLRCDPISGHDNLYWYRRVMGKEIKFLLHFVKESKQDESGMPNNRFLAERTGGTYSTLKVQPAELEDSGVYFCASSQDVGVSGYTFGSGTRLTVV.

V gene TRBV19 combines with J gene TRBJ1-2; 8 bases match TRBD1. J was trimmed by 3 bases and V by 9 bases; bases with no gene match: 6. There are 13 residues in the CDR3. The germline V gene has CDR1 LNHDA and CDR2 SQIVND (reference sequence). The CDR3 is CASAGGFYYGYTF. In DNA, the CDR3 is TGTGCCAGCGCAGGGGGCTTCTACTATGGCTACACCTTC.

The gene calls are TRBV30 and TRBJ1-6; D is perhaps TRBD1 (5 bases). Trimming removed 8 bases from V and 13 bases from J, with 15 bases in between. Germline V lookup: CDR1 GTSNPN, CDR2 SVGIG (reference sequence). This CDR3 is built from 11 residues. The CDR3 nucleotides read TGTGCCGGCGGGGCCGCTGTGCCCCTCCACTTT. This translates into CAGGAAVPLHF.

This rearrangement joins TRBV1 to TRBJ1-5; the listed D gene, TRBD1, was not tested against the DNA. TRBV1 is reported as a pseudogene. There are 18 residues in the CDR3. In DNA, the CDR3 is TGCACCAGCAGCCAAGGGACAGGGGGGCCCTTAAACAATCAGCCCCAGCATTTT. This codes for CTSSQGTGGPLNNQPQHF.

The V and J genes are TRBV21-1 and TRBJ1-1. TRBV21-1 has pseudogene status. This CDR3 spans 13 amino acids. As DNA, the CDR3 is TGTGCCAGCAGCAAGGCGGGGTCCACTGAAGCTTTCTTT. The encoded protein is CASSKAGSTEAFF.

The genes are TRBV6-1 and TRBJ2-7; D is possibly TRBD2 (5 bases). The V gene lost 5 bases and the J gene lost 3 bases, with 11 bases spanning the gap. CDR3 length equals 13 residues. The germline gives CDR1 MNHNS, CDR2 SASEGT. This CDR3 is CASSPSRGYEQYV. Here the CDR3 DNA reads TGTGCCAGCAGTCCCAGCCGGGGCTACGAGCAGTACGTC.

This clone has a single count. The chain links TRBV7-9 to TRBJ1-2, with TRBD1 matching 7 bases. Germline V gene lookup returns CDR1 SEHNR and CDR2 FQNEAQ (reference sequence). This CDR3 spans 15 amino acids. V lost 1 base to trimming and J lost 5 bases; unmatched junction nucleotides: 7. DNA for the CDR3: TGTGCCAGCAGCTTAGGGGGGGACAGCGCTTATGGCTACACCTTC. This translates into CASSLGGDSAYGYTF.

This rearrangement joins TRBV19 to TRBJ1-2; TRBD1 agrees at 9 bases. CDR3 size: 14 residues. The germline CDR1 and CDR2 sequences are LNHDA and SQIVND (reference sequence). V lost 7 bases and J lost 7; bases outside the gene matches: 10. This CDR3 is CASIGRGQGGGYTF. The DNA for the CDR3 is TGTGCCAGTATCGGGCGGGGACAGGGAGGTGGCTACACCTTC.